The rows below give T cell receptor beta chains drawn from one sample of a study of T cells in Graves' hyperthyroidism and ophthalmopathy. Each CDR3 protein is one row after TCRdb ran MiXCR on the multiplex PCR reads. The data contain a few hundred thousand distinct CDR3 sequences, about 15% of them singletons. The source material was blood. These receptor sequences come from a woman aged 25 to 45 with Graves' hyperthyroidism that later progressed to Graves' ophthalmopathy. The CDR3 runs from the conserved cysteine through the conserved F or W. Each record gives: clone size, J gene, CDR3 length, V gene, D gene, CDR3 DNA, CDR3 protein. The D gene is left open where the match is weak. Clone size is given for some rows only: seen once, a few or many times, or a class if the clone is expanded.

clone_size: few; j_call: TRBJ2-7; cdr3_length: 14; v_call: TRBV19; d_call: NA; cdr3_nt: TGTGCCAGTAGTAGGGACGGGTCCGCCCTCGAGCAGTACTTC; cdr3_aa: CASSRDGSALEQYF
clone_size: many; j_call: TRBJ2-7; cdr3_length: 13; v_call: TRBV20-1; d_call: TRBD1; cdr3_nt: TGCAGTGCTAACCGGGACAGGTCCTACGAGCAGTACTTC; cdr3_aa: CSANRDRSYEQYF
clone_size: many; j_call: TRBJ2-1; cdr3_length: 11; v_call: TRBV2; d_call: TRBD2; cdr3_nt: TGTGCCAGCATCCGGGAAGCGGGGTGGTTCTTC; cdr3_aa: CASIREAGWFF
clone_size: few; j_call: TRBJ2-1; cdr3_length: 16; v_call: TRBV6-5; d_call: TRBD2; cdr3_nt: TGTGCCAGCAGTTACCGAGCGGGAGGGCAAAAAAATGAGCAGTTCTTC; cdr3_aa: CASSYRAGGQKNEQFF
clone_size: few; j_call: TRBJ2-3; cdr3_length: 14; v_call: TRBV6-1; d_call: NA; cdr3_nt: TGTGCCAGCATCCGCGGGCCTAGCACAGATACGCAGTATTTT; cdr3_aa: CASIRGPSTDTQYF
clone_size: many; j_call: TRBJ2-2; cdr3_length: 16; v_call: TRBV30; d_call: TRBD2; cdr3_nt: TGTGCCTGGAGTGTAGTAGGGACTAGCGCCACCGGGGAGCTGTTTTTT; cdr3_aa: CAWSVVGTSATGELFF
clone_size: many; j_call: TRBJ2-7; cdr3_length: 13; v_call: TRBV29-1; d_call: TRBD2; cdr3_nt: TGCAGCGTTGAACGGTCAGGGAGGGACGAGCAGTACTTC; cdr3_aa: CSVERSGRDEQYF
clone_size: many; j_call: TRBJ1-1; cdr3_length: 13; v_call: TRBV6-1; d_call: NA; cdr3_nt: TGTGCCAGCTTCCTGGAGCCGGACACTGAAGCTTTCTTT; cdr3_aa: CASFLEPDTEAFF
clone_size: NA; j_call: TRBJ1-2; cdr3_length: 16; v_call: TRBV9; d_call: TRBD1; cdr3_nt: TGTGCCAGCAGCGCCGGACAGGGAGCCCTAAGCTATGGCTACACCTTC; cdr3_aa: CASSAGQGALSYGYTF
clone_size: NA; j_call: TRBJ2-3; cdr3_length: 14; v_call: TRBV6-2/TRBV6-3; d_call: TRBD2; cdr3_nt: TGTGCCAGCAGTTACCCTGGGGGGGGGGATACGCAGTATTTT; cdr3_aa: CASSYPGGGDTQYF